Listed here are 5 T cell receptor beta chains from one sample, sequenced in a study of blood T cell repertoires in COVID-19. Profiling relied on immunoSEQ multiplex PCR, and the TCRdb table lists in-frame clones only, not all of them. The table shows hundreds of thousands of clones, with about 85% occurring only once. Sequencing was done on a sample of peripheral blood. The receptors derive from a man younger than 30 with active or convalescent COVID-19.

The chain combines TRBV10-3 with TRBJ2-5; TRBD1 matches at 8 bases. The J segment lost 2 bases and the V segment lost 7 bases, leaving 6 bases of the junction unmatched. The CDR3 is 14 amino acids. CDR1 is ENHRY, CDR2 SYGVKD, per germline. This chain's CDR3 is CAIKERQGQETQYF. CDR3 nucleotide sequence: TGTGCCATCAAAGAGCGACAGGGGCAAGAGACCCAGTACTTC.

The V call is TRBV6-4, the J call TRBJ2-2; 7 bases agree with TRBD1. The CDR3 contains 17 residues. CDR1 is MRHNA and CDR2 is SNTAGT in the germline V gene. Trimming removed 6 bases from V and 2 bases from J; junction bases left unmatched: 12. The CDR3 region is CASRRSRQGVNTGELFF. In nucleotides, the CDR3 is TGTGCCAGCAGGAGGAGCCGACAGGGAGTAAACACCGGGGAGCTGTTTTTT.

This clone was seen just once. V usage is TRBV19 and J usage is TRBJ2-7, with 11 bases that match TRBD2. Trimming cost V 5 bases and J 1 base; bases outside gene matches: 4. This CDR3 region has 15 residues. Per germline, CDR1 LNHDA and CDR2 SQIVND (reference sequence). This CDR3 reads CASSFGTSGSYEQYF. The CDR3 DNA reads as TGTGCCAGTAGTTTCGGGACTAGCGGTTCCTACGAGCAGTACTTC. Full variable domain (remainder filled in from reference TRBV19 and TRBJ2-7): DGGITQSPKYLFRKEGQNVTLSCEQNLNHDAMYWYRQDPGQGLRLIYYSQIVNDFQKGDIAEGYSVSREKKESFPLTVTSAQKNPTAFYLCASSFGTSGSYEQYFGPGTRLTVT.

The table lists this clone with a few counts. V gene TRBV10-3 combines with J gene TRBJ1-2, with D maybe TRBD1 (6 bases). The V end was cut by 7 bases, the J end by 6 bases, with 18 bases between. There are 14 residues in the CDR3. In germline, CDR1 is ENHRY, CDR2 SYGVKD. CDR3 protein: CAINNRLDRHGYTF. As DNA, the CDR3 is TGTGCCATCAATAATCGACTGGACAGACATGGCTACACCTTC.

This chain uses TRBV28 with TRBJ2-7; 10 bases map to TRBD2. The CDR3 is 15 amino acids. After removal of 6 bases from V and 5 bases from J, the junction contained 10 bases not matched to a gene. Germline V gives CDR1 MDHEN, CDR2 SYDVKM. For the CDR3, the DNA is TGTGCCAGCAGGGAGGAACTAGCGGGACAGCACGAGCAGTACTTC. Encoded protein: CASREELAGQHEQYF.